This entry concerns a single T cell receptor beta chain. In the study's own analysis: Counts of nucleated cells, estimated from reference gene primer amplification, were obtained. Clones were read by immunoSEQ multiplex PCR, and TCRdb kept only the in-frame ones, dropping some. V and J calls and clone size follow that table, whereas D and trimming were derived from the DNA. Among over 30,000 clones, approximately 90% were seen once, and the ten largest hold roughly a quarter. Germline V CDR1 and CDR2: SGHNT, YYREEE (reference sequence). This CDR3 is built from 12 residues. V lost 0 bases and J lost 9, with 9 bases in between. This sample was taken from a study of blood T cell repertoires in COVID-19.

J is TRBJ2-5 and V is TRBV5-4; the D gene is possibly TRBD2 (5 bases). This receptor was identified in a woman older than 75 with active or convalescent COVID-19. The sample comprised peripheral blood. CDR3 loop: CASSLDGEPQYF. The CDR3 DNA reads TGTGCCAGCAGCTTGGACGGGGAGCCCCAGTACTTC.